This paragraph covers one T cell receptor (beta chain) sequence. The sample comes from a study of cytotoxic CD8 clonotypes in ibrutinib-treated CLL. The wider study: Partial responders around 24, complete 2; around twelve progressed and some 15 stayed in remission by median 68 months.

The assay was immunoSEQ multiplex PCR, and TCRdb's table has in-frame clones only and misses some. The table records about 300,000 clones, 76% of them present only once. V lost 4 bases and J lost 5, with 15 bases in between. Germline CDR1 reads SGHRS; CDR2 reads YFSETQ. The CDR3 contains 14 residues. Specimen: PBMCs, collected at disease progression, from a patient treated with ibrutinib. V and J are TRBV5-1 and TRBJ2-5; D is tentatively TRBD1 or TRBD2 (5 bases each). This TCR was recovered from a human donor with chronic lymphocytic leukemia. CDR3 residues: CASSTGQGVETQYF. CDR3 DNA: TGCGCCAGCAGCACGGGGCAGGGTGTGGAGACCCAGTACTTC.